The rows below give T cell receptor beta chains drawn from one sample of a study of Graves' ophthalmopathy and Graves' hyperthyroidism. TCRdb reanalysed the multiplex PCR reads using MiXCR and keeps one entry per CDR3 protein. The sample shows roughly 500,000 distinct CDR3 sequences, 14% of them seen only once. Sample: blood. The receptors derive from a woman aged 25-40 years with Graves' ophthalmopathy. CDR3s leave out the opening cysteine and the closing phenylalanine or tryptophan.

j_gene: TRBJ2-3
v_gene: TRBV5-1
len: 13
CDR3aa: ASSLEGGTPDTQY

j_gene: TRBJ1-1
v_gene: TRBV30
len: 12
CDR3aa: AWTAHRAHTEAF

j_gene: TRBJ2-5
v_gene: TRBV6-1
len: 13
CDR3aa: ASSLLAGEVETQY

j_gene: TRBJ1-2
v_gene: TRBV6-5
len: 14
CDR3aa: ASSYSLEGVSDGYT

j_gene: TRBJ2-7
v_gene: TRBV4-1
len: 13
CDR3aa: ASSQGRLGAREQY

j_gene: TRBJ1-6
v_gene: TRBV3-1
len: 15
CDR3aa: ASSQETRASYNSPLH

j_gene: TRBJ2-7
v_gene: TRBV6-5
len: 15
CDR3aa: ASRYFPGTASSYEQY

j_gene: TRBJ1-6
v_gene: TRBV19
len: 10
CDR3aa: ASSHLNSPLH

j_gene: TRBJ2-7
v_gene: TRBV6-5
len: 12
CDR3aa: ASSYETGTYEQY

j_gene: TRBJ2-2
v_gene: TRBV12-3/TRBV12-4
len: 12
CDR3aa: ASSPGLSTGELF

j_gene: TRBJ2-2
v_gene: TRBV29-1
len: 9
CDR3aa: SVARAGELF

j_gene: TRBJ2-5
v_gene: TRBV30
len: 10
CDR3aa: AWSPREETQY

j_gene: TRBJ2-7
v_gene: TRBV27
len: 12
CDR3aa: ASSWAVGPYEQY

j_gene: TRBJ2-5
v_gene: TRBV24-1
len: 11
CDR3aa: ATGTGDQETQY

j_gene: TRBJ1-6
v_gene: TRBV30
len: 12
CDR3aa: AWSALVGESPLH

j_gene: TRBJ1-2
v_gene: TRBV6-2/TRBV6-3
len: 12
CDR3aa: AGTRTGTNYGYT

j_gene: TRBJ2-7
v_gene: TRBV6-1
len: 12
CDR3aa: ASRATGIRYEQY

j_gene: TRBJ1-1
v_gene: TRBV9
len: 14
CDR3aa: ASSPTRGVTGTEAF